This TCR beta chain stems from a study of blood T cell repertoires in COVID-19. The wider study: Acute and convalescent COVID-19 samples came from the United States, Italy and Spain. T cells, B-cell-depleted T cells, or PBMCs provided the cDNA or gDNA that served as material.

The authors' processing: Reference gene primer amplification yielded estimated nucleated cell counts. TCRdb keeps only in-frame clones here, not all; method: immunoSEQ multiplex PCR. V, J and clone size were drawn from that table, and D and trimming were deduced from the DNA. The table lists some 100,000 clones, around 90% of them singletons. Germline loops: CDR1 LGHDT, CDR2 YNNKEL (reference sequence). The CDR3 extends over 15 amino acids. V shed 4 bases, J shed 7 bases, and the junction held 9 bases outside the gene matches. The specimen was peripheral blood. The chain recombines TRBV3-1 (or the pseudogene TRBV3-2) with TRBJ2-3, with 9 bases fitting TRBD2. The sequence derives from a woman between 65 and 79 years old with acute or convalescent COVID-19. In DNA form, the CDR3 reads TGTGCCAGCAGCCCGGGACTAGCAGGGAGGAATACGCAGTATTTT. Its protein product is CASSPGLAGRNTQYF.